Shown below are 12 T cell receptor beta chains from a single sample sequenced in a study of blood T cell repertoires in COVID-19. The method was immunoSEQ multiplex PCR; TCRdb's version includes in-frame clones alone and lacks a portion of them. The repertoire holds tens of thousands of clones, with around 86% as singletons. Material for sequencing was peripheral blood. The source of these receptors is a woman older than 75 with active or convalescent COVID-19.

Here the CDR3 reads CASSVLGGPSYEQYF. The CDR3, as DNA: TGTGCCAGCAGCGTTCTGGGGGGGCCATCCTACGAGCAGTACTTC. The chain has TRBV9 and TRBJ2-7, with D perhaps matching TRBD2 (7 bases). CDR1 and CDR2 from the germline V gene are SGDLS and YYNGEE. This CDR3 is 15 amino acids long. Trimming pared 2 bases from V and 1 base from J, leaving 13 bases between.

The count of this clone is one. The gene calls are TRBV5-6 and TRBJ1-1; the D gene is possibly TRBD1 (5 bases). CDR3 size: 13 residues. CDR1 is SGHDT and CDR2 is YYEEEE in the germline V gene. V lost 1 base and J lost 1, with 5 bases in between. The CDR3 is CASSLTGNTEAFF. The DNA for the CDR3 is TGTGCCAGCAGCTTGACAGGGAACACTGAAGCTTTCTTT.

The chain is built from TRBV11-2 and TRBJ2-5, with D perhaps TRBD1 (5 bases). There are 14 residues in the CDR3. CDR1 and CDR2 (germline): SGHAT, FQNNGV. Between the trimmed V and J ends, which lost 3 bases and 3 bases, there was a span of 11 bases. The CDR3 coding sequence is TGTGCCAGCAGCTTTTGGCTAGGGGAAGAGACCCAGTACTTC. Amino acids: CASSFWLGEETQYF.

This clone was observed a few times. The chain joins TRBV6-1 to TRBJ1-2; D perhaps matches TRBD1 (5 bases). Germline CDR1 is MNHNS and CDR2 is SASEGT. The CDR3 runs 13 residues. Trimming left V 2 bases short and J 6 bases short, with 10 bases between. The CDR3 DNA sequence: TGTGCCAGCAGTGAATTGGGGGGGAATGGCTACACCTTC. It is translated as CASSELGGNGYTF.

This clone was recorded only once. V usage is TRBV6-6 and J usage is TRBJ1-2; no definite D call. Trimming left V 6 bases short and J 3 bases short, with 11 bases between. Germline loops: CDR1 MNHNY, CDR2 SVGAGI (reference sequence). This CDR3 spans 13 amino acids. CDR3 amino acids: CASSPDGDYGYTF. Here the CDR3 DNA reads TGTGCCAGCAGCCCGGACGGGGACTATGGCTACACCTTC.

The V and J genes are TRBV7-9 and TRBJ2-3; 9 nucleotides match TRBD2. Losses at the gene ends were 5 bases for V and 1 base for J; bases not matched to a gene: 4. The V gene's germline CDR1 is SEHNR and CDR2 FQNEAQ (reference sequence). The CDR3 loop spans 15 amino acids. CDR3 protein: CASSARLAGTDTQYF. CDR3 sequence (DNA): TGTGCCAGCAGCGCGAGACTAGCGGGCACAGATACGCAGTATTTT.

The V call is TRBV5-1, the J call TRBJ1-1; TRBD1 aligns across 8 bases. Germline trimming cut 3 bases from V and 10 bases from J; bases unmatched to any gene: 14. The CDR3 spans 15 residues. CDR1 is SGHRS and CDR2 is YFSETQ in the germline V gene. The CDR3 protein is CASSSYPTGGLAAFF. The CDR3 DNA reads TGCGCCAGCAGCTCTTATCCTACAGGGGGTCTGGCAGCTTTCTTT.

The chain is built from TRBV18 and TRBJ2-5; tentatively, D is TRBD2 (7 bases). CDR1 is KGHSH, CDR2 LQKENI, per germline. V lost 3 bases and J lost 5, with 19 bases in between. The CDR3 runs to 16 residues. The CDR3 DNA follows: TGTGCCAGCTCACCGAGTCCAGCGGGGCAGGGGGAGACCCAGTACTTC. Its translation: CASSPSPAGQGETQYF.

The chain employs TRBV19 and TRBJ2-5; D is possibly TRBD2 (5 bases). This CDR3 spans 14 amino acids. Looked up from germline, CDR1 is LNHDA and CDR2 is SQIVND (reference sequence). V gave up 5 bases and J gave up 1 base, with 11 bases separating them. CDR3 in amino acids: CASSWRVSQETQYF. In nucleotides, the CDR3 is TGTGCCAGTAGTTGGCGGGTATCCCAAGAGACCCAGTACTTC.

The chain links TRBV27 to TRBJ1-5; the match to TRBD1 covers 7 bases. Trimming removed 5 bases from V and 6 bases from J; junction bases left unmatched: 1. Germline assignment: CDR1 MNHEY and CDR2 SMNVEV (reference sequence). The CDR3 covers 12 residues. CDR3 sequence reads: CASSPGGQPQHF. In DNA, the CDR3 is TGTGCCAGCAGTCCAGGGGGTCAGCCCCAGCATTTT.

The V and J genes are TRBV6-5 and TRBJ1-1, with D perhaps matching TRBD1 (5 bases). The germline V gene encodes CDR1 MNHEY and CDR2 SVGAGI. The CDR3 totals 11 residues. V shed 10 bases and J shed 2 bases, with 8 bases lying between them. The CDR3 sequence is CATQGNTEAFF. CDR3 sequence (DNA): TGTGCCACCCAGGGTAACACTGAAGCTTTCTTT.

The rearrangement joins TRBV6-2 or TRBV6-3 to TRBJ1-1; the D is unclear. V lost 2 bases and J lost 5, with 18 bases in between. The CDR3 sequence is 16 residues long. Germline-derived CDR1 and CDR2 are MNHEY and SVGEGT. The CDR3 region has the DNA TGTGCCAGCAGTTACCCGGGCGAGGCGGGGAGAACTGAAGCTTTCTTT. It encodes CASSYPGEAGRTEAFF.